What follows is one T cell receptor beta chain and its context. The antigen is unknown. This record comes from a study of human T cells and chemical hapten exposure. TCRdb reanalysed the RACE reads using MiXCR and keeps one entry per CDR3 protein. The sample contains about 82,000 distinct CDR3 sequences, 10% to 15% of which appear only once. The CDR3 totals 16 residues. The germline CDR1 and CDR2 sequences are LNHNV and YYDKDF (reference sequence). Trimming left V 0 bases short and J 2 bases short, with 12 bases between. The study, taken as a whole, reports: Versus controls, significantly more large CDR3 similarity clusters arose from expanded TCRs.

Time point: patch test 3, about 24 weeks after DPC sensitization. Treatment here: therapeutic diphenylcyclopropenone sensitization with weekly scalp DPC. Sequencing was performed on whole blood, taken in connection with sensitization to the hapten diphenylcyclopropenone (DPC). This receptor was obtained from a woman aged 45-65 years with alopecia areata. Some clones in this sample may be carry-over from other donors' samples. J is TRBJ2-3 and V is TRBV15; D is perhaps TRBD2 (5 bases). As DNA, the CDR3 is TGTGCCACCAGCAGAGATCAAACTAGAAACACAGATACGCAGTATTTT. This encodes CATSRDQTRNTDTQYF.